Below, 8 T cell receptor beta chains from the same sample are listed, as sequenced in a study of neurological immune-mediated disorders (dated by TCRdb to the late 2010s). The sample's time point label is to be understood as: longitudinal time-point 1 (baseline). To prepare the library, 5' RACE was applied. TCRdb shows the sequencer as Illumina HiSeq 2500. TCRdb cleaned the public reads at Q25 with fastp, built clones with MiXCR and kept in-frame beta chains. Identical CDR3 proteins give one entry, which carries the most common genes and DNA. The sample has some 68,000 distinct CDR3 sequences on record, roughly 13% of them singletons. The ten largest clones take up under 5.5% of the sample. The sample comprised PBMCs. These receptors came from a female donor with HTLV-1-associated myelopathy (HAM/TSP).

This clonotype showed up just a few times. This sequence joins TRBV14 and TRBJ2-6; D is ambiguous. CDR3 size: 15 residues. Germline loops: CDR1 SGHDN, CDR2 FVKESK. Trimming took 6 bases from V and 1 from J, leaving 10 bases between them. The CDR3 here is CASSPRTSGANVLTF. In DNA, the CDR3 is TGTGCCAGCAGTCCCCGTACTTCTGGGGCCAACGTCCTGACTTTC.

This clonotype appeared once. V gene TRBV9 combines with J gene TRBJ2-1; D possibly corresponds to TRBD2 (6 bases). The CDR3 has 15 residues. Trimming removed 3 bases at V and 0 bases at J, with 10 bases between. The germline CDR1 and CDR2 sequences are SGDLS and YYNGEE. CDR3 nucleotides: TGTGCCAGCAGCGCTGACGGGAGCTCCTACAATGAGCAGTTCTTC. It yields the protein CASSADGSSYNEQFF.

Ten or more counts support this clonotype. The chain employs TRBV5-6 and TRBJ1-5, with a weak D call TRBD1 (5 bases). The CDR3 is 15 residues long. Per germline, CDR1 SGHDT and CDR2 YYEEEE. The V end was cut by 1 base, the J end by 7 bases, with 15 bases between. The CDR3 nucleotides are TGTGCCAGCAGCTTGAGGGGTATCGGCTGGCAGCCCCAGCATTTT. Translation gives CASSLRGIGWQPQHF.

This clonotype was recorded once. A much more abundant neighbour one base away suggests this may be a read error. This rearrangement joins TRBV12-3 or TRBV12-4 to TRBJ2-3; 7 nucleotides line up with TRBD1. The CDR3 runs 15 residues. The CDR3 protein is CASSPGQASTDMQYF. The CDR3 coding sequence is TGTGCCAGCAGTCCCGGACAGGCTAGCACAGATATGCAGTATTTT.

This clonotype appeared many times. The chain employs TRBV12-3 or TRBV12-4 and TRBJ1-6; possibly TRBD1 for D (5 bases). Trimming pared 7 bases from V and 10 bases from J, leaving 14 bases between. This CDR3 comprises 13 residues. The CDR3 DNA is TGTGCCAGCACCCTCCTCCGGGACTCACCCCTCCACTTT. This translates into CASTLLRDSPLHF.

The gene calls are TRBV30 and TRBJ2-7, with unresolved D. This CDR3 comprises 11 residues. The V end was cut by 1 base, the J end by 2 bases, with 3 bases between. CDR1 and CDR2 (germline): GTSNPN, SVGIG (reference sequence). CDR3 in DNA: TGTGCCTGGAGTGAGGCCTACGAGCAGTACTTC. The encoded protein is CAWSEAYEQYF.

The chain couples TRBV20-1 to TRBJ2-1, with TRBD1 matching over 7 bases. V gave up 8 bases and J gave up 9 bases; unmatched junction bases: 13. Germline CDR1 is DFQATT and CDR2 is SNEGSKA (reference sequence). This CDR3 has 13 residues. The CDR3 is CSPLEGAAVEQFF. The DNA of the CDR3 is TGCAGTCCCCTTGAGGGGGCTGCGGTTGAGCAGTTCTTC.

This clonotype showed up many times. V and J are TRBV20-1 and TRBJ2-5; D gene uncertain. Trimming took off 5 bases at V and 1 base at J, with 14 bases between the two ends. The CDR3 loop spans 14 amino acids. Germline V gene data show CDR1 as DFQATT and CDR2 as SNEGSKA (reference sequence). Written as DNA, the CDR3 is TGCAGTGCTCCGAAGGGAAACACCCAAGAGACCCAGTACTTC. This codes for CSAPKGNTQETQYF.